The 21 T cell receptor beta chains below all came from one sample that was sequenced in a study of Ad26.COV2.S vaccination and SARS-CoV-2 variants (TCRdb year 2021). The treatment or condition label, as the study defines it: 15 to 20 received Ad26.COV2.S at low or high dose, single or two shots; five or six received placebo; per-sample allocation not given. For vaccine and placebo recipients, repertoires were sequenced using samples collected on day 63 after the first injection. Library method: the immunoSEQ multiplex PCR assay. TCRdb provides this immuneACCESS table in a form limited to in-frame rearrangements. Some clones are lacking; in checked studies, under half of them reflect an unresolved V gene, and why the rest are absent is not known. The sample yields 440,000 or so clones; less than 95% were counted once. Approximately 4.5% of the sample goes to the ten largest clones. Sample: peripheral blood, taken in a trial of Ad26.COV2.S vaccine versus placebo. These receptors all come from a person between 18 and 65 years old who received the Ad26.COV2.S COVID-19 vaccine or a placebo.

V and J are TRBV21-1 and TRBJ1-3; the listed D gene, TRBD1, was not tested against the DNA. TRBV21-1 corresponds to a pseudogene. The CDR3 runs 15 residues. CDR3 nucleotide sequence: TGTGCCAGCAGCAGGGGGACATTCTCTGGAAACACCATATATTTT. Its translation: CASSRGTFSGNTIYF.

This rearrangement joins TRBV7-9 to TRBJ2-5; maybe TRBD2 (6 bases). Germline V gene lookup returns CDR1 SEHNR and CDR2 FQNEAQ (reference sequence). This CDR3 has 17 amino acids. Trimming removed 5 bases from V and 0 bases from J, with 19 bases in between. Written as DNA, the CDR3 is TGTGCCAGCAGCCCCCAGGGCGCGGAGGGGTACCAAGAGACCCAGTACTTC. It yields the protein CASSPQGAEGYQETQYF.

The gene calls are TRBV6-2 or TRBV6-3 and TRBJ2-1; D is undetermined. The CDR3 extends over 12 amino acids. The V and J ends lost 5 bases and 13 bases respectively, with 15 bases between them. Germline V CDR1 and CDR2: MNHEY, SVGEGT. Written as DNA, the CDR3 is TGTGCCAGCAGTGGGGATGCCCTGGTACAGTTCTTC. Amino acids: CASSGDALVQFF.

This chain links TRBV10-3 with TRBJ2-7, with D possibly being TRBD1 (5 bases). There are 13 residues in the CDR3. V was trimmed by 6 bases and J by 0 bases, leaving 9 bases between them. Per the germline V gene, CDR1 is ENHRY and CDR2 is SYGVKD. CDR3 loop: CAIRDTRSYEQYF. Here the CDR3 DNA reads TGTGCCATCAGGGACACCCGCTCCTACGAGCAGTACTTC.

This chain connects TRBV6-1 to TRBJ2-3; D may be TRBD2 (5 bases). CDR1 is MNHNS and CDR2 is SASEGT in the germline V gene. CDR3 length equals 15 residues. V shed 1 base and J shed 0 bases, with 8 bases lying between them. CDR3 region: CASSEGGPSTDTQYF. The DNA of the CDR3 is TGTGCCAGCAGTGAAGGAGGGCCTAGCACAGATACGCAGTATTTT.

The chain couples TRBV7-9 to TRBJ2-3, with 7 positions matching TRBD2. Losses at the gene ends were 5 bases for V and 4 bases for J; bases not matched to a gene: 9. Per germline, CDR1 SEHNR and CDR2 FQNEAQ (reference sequence). This CDR3 has 15 residues. The CDR3 region is CASSPSGIRSDTQYF. The CDR3 DNA reads TGTGCCAGCAGCCCAAGCGGGATAAGGTCAGATACGCAGTATTTT.

This clone has only one observation. The chain has TRBV5-5 and TRBJ2-7, with TRBD1 identical over 10 bases. Germline trimming cut 3 bases from V and 6 bases from J; bases unmatched to any gene: 6. The CDR3 runs to 14 residues. CDR1 and CDR2 (germline): SGHKS, YYEKEE (reference sequence). Here the CDR3 reads CASSYPGQGSEQYF. CDR3 nucleotide sequence: TGTGCCAGCAGCTACCCGGGACAGGGGTCCGAGCAGTACTTC.

The genes are TRBV19 and TRBJ2-5; TRBD2 agrees at 9 bases. The CDR3 runs to 14 residues. Trimming took 6 bases from V and 4 from J; bases not matched to a gene: 6. Germline V gene sequence: CDR1 LNHDA, CDR2 SQIVND (reference sequence). CDR3 region: CASRTSGVSETQYF. The CDR3 nucleotides are TGTGCCAGTAGGACTAGCGGAGTTTCAGAGACCCAGTACTTC.

V and J are TRBV4-3 and TRBJ1-4; possibly TRBD1 for D (5 bases). The V end was cut by 4 bases, the J end by 0 bases, with 9 bases between. CDR1 and CDR2 from the germline V gene are LGHNA and YSLEER. The CDR3 is 15 amino acids. CDR3 region: CASSPRTTTNEKLFF. In DNA form, the CDR3 reads TGCGCCAGCAGCCCCCGGACAACAACTAATGAAAAACTGTTTTTT.

This chain links TRBV7-2 with TRBJ2-1; 11 bases agree with TRBD2. The CDR3 consists of 20 residues. V lost 0 bases, J lost 0 bases, and 10 bases stayed unmatched. In germline, CDR1 is SGHTA, CDR2 FQGNSA. Written as DNA, the CDR3 is TGTGCCAGCAGCTTAGCGCCGGGACTAGCGGCTCCAACCTCCTACAATGAGCAGTTCTTC. Amino acids: CASSLAPGLAAPTSYNEQFF.

The chain employs TRBV10-2 and TRBJ1-1, with a possible D match to TRBD1 (6 bases). This CDR3 is 13 amino acids long. Trimming took 8 bases from V and 4 from J, leaving 14 bases between them. From germline, CDR1 is WSHSY and CDR2 SAAADI. The CDR3 region is CASVSRGGTEAFF. In DNA, the CDR3 is TGCGCCAGCGTCAGTAGGGGGGGCACTGAAGCTTTCTTT.

The V gene is TRBV5-4, the J gene TRBJ2-1; D remains unclear. The CDR3 sequence is 17 residues long. The V gene lost 1 base and the J gene lost 3 bases, with 17 bases spanning the gap. CDR1 is SGHNT and CDR2 is YYREEE in the germline V gene (reference sequence). The CDR3 loop reads CASSLSTAQDFYNEQFF. Written as DNA, the CDR3 is TGTGCCAGCAGCTTGTCAACAGCGCAAGACTTCTACAATGAGCAGTTCTTC. The entire variable domain, with the rest obtained from reference TRBV5-4 and TRBJ2-1, is as follows: ETGVTQSPTHLIKTRGQQVTLRCSSQSGHNTVSWYQQALGQGPQFIFQYYREEENGRGNFPPRFSGLQFPNYSSELNVNALELDDSALYLCASSLSTAQDFYNEQFFGPGTRLTVL.

V is TRBV7-2 and J is TRBJ2-7; maybe TRBD2 (6 bases). CDR1 is SGHTA, CDR2 FQGNSA, per germline. V lost 4 bases to trimming and J lost 6 bases, with 16 bases between them. This CDR3 has 14 amino acids. The DNA for the CDR3 is TGTGCCAGCAGCTCAAGGCTAGAGGGAGGCGAGCAGTACTTC. Its protein product is CASSSRLEGGEQYF.

The chain combines TRBV11-2 with TRBJ2-2; TRBD2 aligns across 12 bases. Germline CDR1 SGHAT, CDR2 FQNNGV. This CDR3 has 15 amino acids. The V and J ends lost 8 bases and 1 base, in that order; junction bases with no gene match: 2. Written as DNA, the CDR3 is TGTGCCAGCTCACTAGCGGGAGGGAACACCGGGGAGCTGTTTTTT. It is translated as CASSLAGGNTGELFF. The whole variable domain, remainder taken from reference TRBV11-2 and TRBJ2-2, is EAGVAQSPRYKIIEKRQSVAFWCNPISGHATLYWYQQILGQGPKLLIQFQNNGVVDDSQLPKDRFSAERLKGVDSTLKIQPAKLEDSAVYLCASSLAGGNTGELFFGEGSRLTVL.

V gene TRBV6-1 combines with J gene TRBJ1-4; D is possibly TRBD1 (5 bases). Per germline, CDR1 MNHNS and CDR2 SASEGT. CDR3 length: 12 residues. Trimming pared 3 bases from V and 10 bases from J, leaving 9 bases between. CDR3 loop: CASSERQRKLFF. The CDR3 coding sequence is TGTGCCAGCAGTGAGAGACAGAGAAAACTGTTTTTT.

The rearrangement joins TRBV5-5 to TRBJ2-3, with TRBD1 identical over 8 bases. V was pared by 5 bases and J by 5 bases, with 10 bases of the junction left unmatched. Germline V gives CDR1 SGHKS, CDR2 YYEKEE (reference sequence). This CDR3 is 15 amino acids long. CDR3 amino acids: CASRAGQGHEDTQYF. CDR3 DNA: TGTGCCAGCAGGGCTGGACAGGGACATGAAGATACGCAGTATTTT.

The chain is built from TRBV6-4 and TRBJ2-1; 12 bases are a match to TRBD2. The germline V gene encodes CDR1 MRHNA and CDR2 SNTAGT. The CDR3 covers 13 residues. J was trimmed by 9 bases and V by 6 bases; bases with no gene match: 3. In DNA form, the CDR3 reads TGTGCCAGCAGCAAGACTAGCGGGAGTGAGCAGTTCTTC. Amino acid sequence: CASSKTSGSEQFF.

The V gene is TRBV7-2, the J gene TRBJ1-2; TRBD1 agrees at 10 bases. Germline V gene data show CDR1 as SGHTA and CDR2 as FQGNSA. CDR3 size: 17 residues. Trimming cost V 3 bases and J 2 bases; bases outside gene matches: 9. The CDR3 coding sequence is TGTGCCAGCAGCTTCACACGGGGACAGGGGAAAAACTATGGCTACACCTTC. It encodes CASSFTRGQGKNYGYTF.

This clone has only one observation. This chain connects TRBV9 to TRBJ2-3; a weak D match, TRBD1 (6 bases). The germline V gene has CDR1 SGDLS and CDR2 YYNGEE. V was trimmed by 2 bases and J by 2 bases, leaving 15 bases between them. CDR3 size: 16 residues. DNA of the CDR3: TGTGCCAGCAGCGTGGTTGGACAGACCCTCACAGATACGCAGTATTTT. It specifies CASSVVGQTLTDTQYF.

This chain uses TRBV27 with TRBJ2-1; 8 bases are shared with TRBD2. Germline assignment: CDR1 MNHEY and CDR2 SMNVEV (reference sequence). This CDR3 is 13 amino acids long. Germline trimming cut 5 bases from V and 10 bases from J; bases unmatched to any gene: 7. In DNA, the CDR3 is TGTGCCAGCAGTAAATTAGCGGGAAACGAGCAGTTCTTC. Protein sequence: CASSKLAGNEQFF.

The chain couples TRBV7-2 to TRBJ2-3; 12 nucleotides agree with TRBD2. V trimming: 4 bases; J trimming: 4 bases; junction bases outside the gene matches: 12. Germline CDR1 SGHTA, CDR2 FQGNSA. This CDR3 has 18 amino acids. In DNA, the CDR3 is TGTGCCAGCAGCTCCGGCTTTGGTTGGACTAGCGGGGCAGATACGCAGTATTTT. Translation gives CASSSGFGWTSGADTQYF.